This T cell receptor beta chain was profiled in a study of blood T cells in healthy people across ages. General study results and limits: The study lacked donor CMV status, which possibly confounded expanded clonotype changes.

The V segment lost 6 bases and the J segment 3 bases; nucleotides outside the gene matches: 14. Germline CDR1 reads DFQATT; CDR2 reads SNEGSKA (reference sequence). The CDR3 loop spans 16 amino acids. Per individual sample, total RNA of at least 5 micrograms was extracted. This clonotype appeared many times. Antigen: not known. With a J-beta primer mix and a sample-barcoded 5' primer, a second PCR ran about 7 to 12 cycles. TCRdb recomputed calls from the 5' RACE reads with MiXCR, one row per CDR3 protein. Here the sample spans about 640,000 distinct CDR3 sequences, around 31% being singletons. The TCR comes from an elderly woman in good health. This chain links TRBV20-1 with TRBJ2-3; 8 bases map to TRBD1. Sequences were obtained from blood. The CDR3 here is CSAQWVVQGVTDTQYF. The DNA of the CDR3 is TGCAGTGCCCAATGGGTCGTACAGGGGGTAACAGATACGCAGTATTTT.